This TCR beta chain was recorded in a study of blood T cell repertoires in COVID-19. Some clones are missing from TCRdb's copy, which holds only in-frame ones; the method was immunoSEQ multiplex PCR. The table shows roughly 350,000 clones, with more than 90% occurring only once. Germline V gives CDR1 GTSNPN, CDR2 SVGIG (reference sequence). The CDR3 runs to 15 residues. V was trimmed by 0 bases and J by 3 bases, leaving 14 bases between them. Individuals aged 18 to 89 years were recruited from approximately 22 US areas. Sequencing used PBMCs or T cells enriched from blood (not recorded which). The chain recombines TRBV30 with TRBJ1-2; D perhaps matches TRBD1 (6 bases). This sequence originates from a woman aged 30 to 39 who had recovered from COVID-19. CDR3: CAWSVSGGHYYGYTF. The CDR3 nucleotides read TGTGCCTGGAGTGTGTCCGGGGGGCATTACTATGGCTACACCTTC.